This T cell receptor (beta chain) was identified in a study of early T cells in non-severe SARS-CoV-2 infection. Study overall: Unpaired chains resulted from sequencing bulk RNA of unsorted whole blood. Overall study results and limits: VDJdb matching skewed toward anti-spike CD8 responses, missing private and CD4 specificities.

Separate cDNA molecules each had unique molecular identifiers attached to them. TCRdb re-derived calls from the 5' RACE reads in MiXCR, one entry per CDR3 protein. The repertoire includes tens of thousands of distinct CDR3 sequences, more than 7% of them detected once, and about 3.4% sits in the top ten. Per germline, CDR1 SGHRS and CDR2 YFSETQ. V lost 3 bases and J lost 6; bases outside the gene matches: 9. The CDR3 totals 14 residues. This clonotype was found many times. Its specificity is unknown. The TCR comes from an adult who was a healthcare worker with PCR-confirmed SARS-CoV-2 infection or an uninfected control (not recorded which). Sequenced material: whole blood. The rearrangement joins TRBV5-1 to TRBJ2-7, with TRBD2 matching over 7 bases. The CDR3 DNA is TGCGCCAGCAGCTCGACTAGCTCAGGCGCCGAGCAGTACTTC. As protein: CASSSTSSGAEQYF. The variable domain in full, with the rest retrieved from reference TRBV5-1 and TRBJ2-7, is KAGVTQTPRYLIKTRGQQVTLSCSPISGHRSVSWYQQTPGQGLQFLFEYFSETQRNKGNFPGRFSGRQFSNSRSEMNVSTLELGDSALYLCASSSTSSGAEQYFGPGTRLTVT.